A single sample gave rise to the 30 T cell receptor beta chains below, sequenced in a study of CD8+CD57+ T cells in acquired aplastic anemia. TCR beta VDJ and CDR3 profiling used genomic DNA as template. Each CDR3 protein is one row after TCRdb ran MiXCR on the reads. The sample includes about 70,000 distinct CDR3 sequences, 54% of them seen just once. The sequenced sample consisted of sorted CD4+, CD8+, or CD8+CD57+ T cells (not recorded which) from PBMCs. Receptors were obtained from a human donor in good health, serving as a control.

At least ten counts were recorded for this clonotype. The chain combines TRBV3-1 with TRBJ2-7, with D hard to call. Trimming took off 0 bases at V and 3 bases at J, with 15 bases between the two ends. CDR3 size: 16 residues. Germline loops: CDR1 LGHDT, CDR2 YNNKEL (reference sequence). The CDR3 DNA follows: TGTGCCAGCAGCCAAGATTCAGGCCCTGTCCTCTACGAGCAGTACTTC. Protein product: CASSQDSGPVLYEQYF.

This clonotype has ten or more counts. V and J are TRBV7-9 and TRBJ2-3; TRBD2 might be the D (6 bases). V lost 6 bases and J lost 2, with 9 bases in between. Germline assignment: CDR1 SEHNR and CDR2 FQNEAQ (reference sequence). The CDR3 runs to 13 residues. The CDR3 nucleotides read TGTGCCAGCAGACGGGACTCCACAGATACGCAGTATTTT. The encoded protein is CASRRDSTDTQYF.

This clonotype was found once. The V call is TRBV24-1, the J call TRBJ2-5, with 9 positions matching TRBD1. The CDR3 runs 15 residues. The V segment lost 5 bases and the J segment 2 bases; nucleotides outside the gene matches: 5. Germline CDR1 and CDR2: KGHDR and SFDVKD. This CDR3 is CATSGGQGRQETQYF. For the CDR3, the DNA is TGTGCCACCAGTGGGGGACAGGGTAGGCAAGAGACCCAGTACTTC.

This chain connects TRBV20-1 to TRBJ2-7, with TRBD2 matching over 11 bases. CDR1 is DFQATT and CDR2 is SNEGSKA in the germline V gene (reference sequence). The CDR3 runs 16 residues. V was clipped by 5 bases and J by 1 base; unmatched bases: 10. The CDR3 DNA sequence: TGCAGTGCTCCCCTTAGCGGGGGGGCCGGGTCCTACGAGCAGTACTTC. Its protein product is CSAPLSGGAGSYEQYF.

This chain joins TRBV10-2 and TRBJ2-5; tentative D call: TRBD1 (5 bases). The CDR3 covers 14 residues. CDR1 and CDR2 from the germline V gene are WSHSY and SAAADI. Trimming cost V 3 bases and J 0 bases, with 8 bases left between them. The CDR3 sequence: CASSDGADQETQYF. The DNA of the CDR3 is TGCGCCAGCAGTGATGGGGCCGACCAAGAGACCCAGTACTTC.

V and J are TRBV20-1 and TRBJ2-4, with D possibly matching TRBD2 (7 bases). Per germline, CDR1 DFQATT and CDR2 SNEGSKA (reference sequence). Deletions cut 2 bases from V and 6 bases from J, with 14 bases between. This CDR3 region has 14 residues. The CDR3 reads CSARLRGGGNIQYF. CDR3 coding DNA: TGCAGTGCTAGACTCAGGGGAGGGGGAAACATTCAGTACTTC.

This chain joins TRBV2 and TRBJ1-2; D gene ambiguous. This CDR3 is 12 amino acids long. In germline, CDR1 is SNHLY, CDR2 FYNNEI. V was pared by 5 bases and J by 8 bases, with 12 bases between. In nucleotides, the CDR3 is TGTGCCAGCAGTCGGTGGGGTGAAGGCTACACCTTC. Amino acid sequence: CASSRWGEGYTF.

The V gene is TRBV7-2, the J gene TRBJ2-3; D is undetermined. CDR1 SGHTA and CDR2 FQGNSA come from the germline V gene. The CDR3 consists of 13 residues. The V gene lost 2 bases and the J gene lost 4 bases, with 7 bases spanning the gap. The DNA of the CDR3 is TGTGCCAGCAGCTTAATGGCCCCAGATACGCAGTATTTT. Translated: CASSLMAPDTQYF.

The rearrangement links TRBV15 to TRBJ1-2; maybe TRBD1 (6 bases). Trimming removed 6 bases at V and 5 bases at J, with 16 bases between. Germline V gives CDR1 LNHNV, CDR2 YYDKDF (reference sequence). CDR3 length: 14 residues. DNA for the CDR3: TGTGCCACCAGACCCTCAGGGGACCCATATGGCTACACCTTC. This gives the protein CATRPSGDPYGYTF.

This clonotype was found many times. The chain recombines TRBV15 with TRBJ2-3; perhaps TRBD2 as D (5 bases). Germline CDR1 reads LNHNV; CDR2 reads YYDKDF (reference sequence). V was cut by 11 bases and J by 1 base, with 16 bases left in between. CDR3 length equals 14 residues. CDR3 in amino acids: CAPPRARGTDTQYF. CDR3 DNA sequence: TGTGCCCCCCCCCGGGCGAGGGGCACAGATACGCAGTATTTT.

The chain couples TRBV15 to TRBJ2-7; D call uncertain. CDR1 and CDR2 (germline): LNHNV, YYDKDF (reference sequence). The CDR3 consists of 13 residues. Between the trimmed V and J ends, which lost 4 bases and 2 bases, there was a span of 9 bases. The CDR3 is CATSIPGPYEQYF. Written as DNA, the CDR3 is TGTGCCACCAGCATCCCGGGCCCCTACGAGCAGTACTTC.

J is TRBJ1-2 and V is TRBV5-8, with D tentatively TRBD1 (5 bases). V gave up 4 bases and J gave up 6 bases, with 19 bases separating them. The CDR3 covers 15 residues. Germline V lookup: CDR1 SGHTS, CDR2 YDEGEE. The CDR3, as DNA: TGTGCCAGCAGCGAACGAGTCCAGGGTAAGGATGGCTACACCTTC. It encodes CASSERVQGKDGYTF.

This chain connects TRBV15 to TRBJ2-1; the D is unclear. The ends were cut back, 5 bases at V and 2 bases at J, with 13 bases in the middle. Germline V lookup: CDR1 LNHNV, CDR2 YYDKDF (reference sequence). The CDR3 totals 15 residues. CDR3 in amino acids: CATSPQNTPYNEQFF. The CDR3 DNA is TGTGCCACCAGCCCCCAGAATACTCCCTACAATGAGCAGTTCTTC.

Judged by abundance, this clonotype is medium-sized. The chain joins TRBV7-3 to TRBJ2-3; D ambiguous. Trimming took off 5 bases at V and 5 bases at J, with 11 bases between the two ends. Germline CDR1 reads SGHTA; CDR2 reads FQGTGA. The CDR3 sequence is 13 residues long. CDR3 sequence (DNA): TGTGCCAGCAGCCCCTCGGGTGGAGATACGCAGTATTTT. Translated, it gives CASSPSGGDTQYF.

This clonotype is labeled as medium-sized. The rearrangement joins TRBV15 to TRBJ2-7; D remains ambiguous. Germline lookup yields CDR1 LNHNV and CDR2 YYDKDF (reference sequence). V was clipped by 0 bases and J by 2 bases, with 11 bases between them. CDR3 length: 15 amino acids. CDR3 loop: CATSRDKRLPYEQYF. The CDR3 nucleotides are TGTGCCACCAGCAGAGATAAGCGTCTTCCCTACGAGCAGTACTTC. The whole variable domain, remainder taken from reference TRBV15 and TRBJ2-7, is DAMVIQNPRYQVTQFGKPVTLSCSQTLNHNVMYWYQQKSSQAPKLLFHYYDKDFNNEADTPDNFQSRRPNTSFCFLDIRSPGLGDTAMYLCATSRDKRLPYEQYFGPGTRLTVT.

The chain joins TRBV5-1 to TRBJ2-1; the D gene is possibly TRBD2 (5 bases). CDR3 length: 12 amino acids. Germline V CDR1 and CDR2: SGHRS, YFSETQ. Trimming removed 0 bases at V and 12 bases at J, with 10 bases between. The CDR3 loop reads CASSLEGDGQFF. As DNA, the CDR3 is TGCGCCAGCAGCTTGGAGGGAGATGGGCAGTTCTTC.

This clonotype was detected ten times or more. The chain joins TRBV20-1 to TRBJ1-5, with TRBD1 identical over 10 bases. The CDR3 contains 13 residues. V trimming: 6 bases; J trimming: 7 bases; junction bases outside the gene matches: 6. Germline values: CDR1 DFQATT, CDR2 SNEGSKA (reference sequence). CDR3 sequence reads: CSALGQGVQPQHF. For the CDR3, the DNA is TGCAGTGCCCTCGGACAGGGGGTACAGCCCCAGCATTTT.

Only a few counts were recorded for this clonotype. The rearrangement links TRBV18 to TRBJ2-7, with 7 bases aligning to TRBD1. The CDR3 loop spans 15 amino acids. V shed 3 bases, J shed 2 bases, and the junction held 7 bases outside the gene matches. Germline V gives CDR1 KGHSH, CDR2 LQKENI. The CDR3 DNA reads TGTGCCAGCTCACCCCCGACAGGGAGAACCTACGAGCAGTACTTC. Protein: CASSPPTGRTYEQYF.

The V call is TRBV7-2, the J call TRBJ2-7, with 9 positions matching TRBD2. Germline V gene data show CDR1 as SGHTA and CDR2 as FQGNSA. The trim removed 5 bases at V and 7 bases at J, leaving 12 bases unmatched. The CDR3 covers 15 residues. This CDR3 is CASSPQAGGPGEQYF. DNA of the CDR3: TGTGCCAGCAGCCCGCAAGCGGGGGGACCGGGGGAGCAGTACTTC.

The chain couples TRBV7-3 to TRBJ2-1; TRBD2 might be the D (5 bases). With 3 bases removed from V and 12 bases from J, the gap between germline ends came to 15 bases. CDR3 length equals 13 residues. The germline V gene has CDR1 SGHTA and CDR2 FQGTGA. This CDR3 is CASSFWVPEGQFF. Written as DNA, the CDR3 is TGTGCCAGCAGCTTTTGGGTCCCCGAGGGGCAGTTCTTC.

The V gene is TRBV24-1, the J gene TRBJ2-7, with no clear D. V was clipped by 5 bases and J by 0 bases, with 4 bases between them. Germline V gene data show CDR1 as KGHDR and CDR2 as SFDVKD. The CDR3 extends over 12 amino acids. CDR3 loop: CATSGNSYEQYF. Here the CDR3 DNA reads TGTGCCACCAGTGGGAACTCCTACGAGCAGTACTTC.

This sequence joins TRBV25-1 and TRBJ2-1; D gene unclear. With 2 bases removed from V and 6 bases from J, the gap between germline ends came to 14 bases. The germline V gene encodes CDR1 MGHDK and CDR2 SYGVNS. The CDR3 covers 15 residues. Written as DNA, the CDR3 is TGTGCCAGCAGTGAACGCCCCGAGCAACCCAATGAGCAGTTCTTC. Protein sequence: CASSERPEQPNEQFF. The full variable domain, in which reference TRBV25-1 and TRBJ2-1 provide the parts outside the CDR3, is EADIYQTPRYLVIGTGKKITLECSQTMGHDKMYWYQQDPGMELHLIHYSYGVNSTEKGDLSSESTVSRIRTEHFPLTLESARPSHTSQYLCASSERPEQPNEQFFGPGTRLTVL.

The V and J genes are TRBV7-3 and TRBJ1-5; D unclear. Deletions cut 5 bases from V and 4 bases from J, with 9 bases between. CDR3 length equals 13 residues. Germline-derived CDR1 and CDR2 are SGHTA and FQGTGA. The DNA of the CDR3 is TGTGCCAGCAGCCCCGGGGAAAATCAGCCCCAGCATTTT. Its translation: CASSPGENQPQHF.

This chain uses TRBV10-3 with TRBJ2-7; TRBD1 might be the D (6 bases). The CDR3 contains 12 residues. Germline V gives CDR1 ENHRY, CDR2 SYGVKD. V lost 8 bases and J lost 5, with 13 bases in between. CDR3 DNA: TGTGCCATCTCGCATCAGGGGAACGAGCAGTACTTC. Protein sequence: CAISHQGNEQYF.

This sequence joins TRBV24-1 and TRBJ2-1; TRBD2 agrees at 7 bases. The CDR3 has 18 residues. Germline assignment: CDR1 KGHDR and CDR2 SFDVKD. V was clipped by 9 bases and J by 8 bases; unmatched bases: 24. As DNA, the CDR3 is TGTGCCACCGAAAGCGGGATTGGTGTGGTAACGGGTGACGATGAGCAGTTCTTC. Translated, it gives CATESGIGVVTGDDEQFF.

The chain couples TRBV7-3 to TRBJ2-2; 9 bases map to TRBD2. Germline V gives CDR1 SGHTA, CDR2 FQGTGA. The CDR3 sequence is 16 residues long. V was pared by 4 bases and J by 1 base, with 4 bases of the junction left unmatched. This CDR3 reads CASSSGLAMNTGELFF. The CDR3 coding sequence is TGTGCCAGCAGCTCGGGACTAGCCATGAACACCGGGGAGCTGTTTTTT.

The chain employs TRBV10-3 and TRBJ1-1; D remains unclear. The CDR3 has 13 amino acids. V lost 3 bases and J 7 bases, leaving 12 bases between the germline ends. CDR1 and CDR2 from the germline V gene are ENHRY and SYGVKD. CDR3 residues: CAISEQNLDEAFF. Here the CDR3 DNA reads TGTGCCATCAGTGAACAGAACCTAGATGAAGCTTTCTTT.

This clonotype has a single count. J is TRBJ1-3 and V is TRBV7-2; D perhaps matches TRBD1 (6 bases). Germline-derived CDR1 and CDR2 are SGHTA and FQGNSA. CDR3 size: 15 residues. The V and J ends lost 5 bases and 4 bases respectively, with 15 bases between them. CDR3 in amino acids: CASSPQTGKGNTIYF. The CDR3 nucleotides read TGTGCCAGCAGCCCACAAACAGGGAAAGGAAACACCATATATTTT.

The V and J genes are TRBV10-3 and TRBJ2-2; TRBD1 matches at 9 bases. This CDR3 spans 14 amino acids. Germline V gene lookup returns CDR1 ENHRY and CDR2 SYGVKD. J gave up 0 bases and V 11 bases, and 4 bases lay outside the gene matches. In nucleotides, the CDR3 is TGTGCCCTCTGGACAGGGGCGAACACCGGGGAGCTGTTTTTT. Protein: CALWTGANTGELFF.

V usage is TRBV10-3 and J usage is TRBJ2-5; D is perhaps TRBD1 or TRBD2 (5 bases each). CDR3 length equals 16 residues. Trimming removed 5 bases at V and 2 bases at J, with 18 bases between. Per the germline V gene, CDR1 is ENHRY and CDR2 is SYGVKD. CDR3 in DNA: TGTGCCATCAGTTCCGGGACCACGGGCACACAAGAGACCCAGTACTTC. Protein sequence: CAISSGTTGTQETQYF.